Each of the 32 T cell receptor beta chains below was sequenced from the same sample in a study of blood T cell repertoires in COVID-19. Clones were read by immunoSEQ multiplex PCR, and TCRdb kept only the in-frame ones, dropping some. The sample has some 350,000 clones, 88% seen once; the top ten hold 6% to 8%. The sample consisted of peripheral blood. Receptor source: a woman in her seventies with COVID-19, enrolled during active disease.

Regarding this clone: Other DNA sequences within the sample encode an identical CDR3. The chain uses TRBV13 and TRBJ1-1; D ambiguous. The CDR3 loop spans 14 amino acids. V was clipped by 3 bases and J by 2 bases, with 10 bases between them. Germline V gives CDR1 PRHDT, CDR2 FYEKMQ (reference sequence). CDR3 bases: TGTGCCAGCAGCTTCAGGCAGCCAAACACTGAAGCTTTCTTT. Translated, it gives CASSFRQPNTEAFF.

The chain joins TRBV3-1 (or the pseudogene TRBV3-2) to TRBJ2-5; 12 positions match TRBD2. Unmatched junction bases numbered 4, after V lost 0 bases and J lost 5 bases. The CDR3 has 16 amino acids. CDR1 is LGHDT, CDR2 YNNKEL, per germline (reference sequence). DNA for the CDR3: TGTGCCAGCAGCCAAGAAAGACTAGCGGGGGAGGAGACCCAGTACTTC. Translation: CASSQERLAGEETQYF.

This clone appeared a single time. The CDR3 nucleotides read TGTGCCAGCAGTGCCGACAGGACCAATGAGCAGTTCTTC. Encoded protein: CASSADRTNEQFF. The J gene is TRBJ2-1, the V gene TRBV2, with TRBD1 as a possible D gene (6 bases). The CDR3 sequence is 13 residues long. Trimming took 4 bases from V and 6 from J, leaving 10 bases between them. CDR1 and CDR2 (germline): SNHLY, FYNNEI.

J is TRBJ1-4 and V is TRBV27; D is ambiguous. The CDR3 length is 12 residues. Between the trimmed V and J ends, which lost 5 bases and 5 bases, there was a span of 6 bases. Germline loops: CDR1 MNHEY, CDR2 SMNVEV (reference sequence). Here the CDR3 reads CASSRGNEKLFF. In DNA form, the CDR3 reads TGTGCCAGCAGTCGGGGAAATGAAAAACTGTTTTTT.

The genes are TRBV7-2 and TRBJ2-5; tentative D call: TRBD1 (5 bases). V was shortened by 5 bases and J by 5 bases, with 18 bases between the two germline ends. Looked up from germline, CDR1 is SGHTA and CDR2 is FQGNSA. This CDR3 has 15 residues. CDR3 residues: CASSPPPQGGETQYF. CDR3 DNA: TGTGCCAGCAGCCCTCCCCCCCAGGGTGGCGAGACCCAGTACTTC.

This clone came up a few times. The CDR3 nucleotides read TGTGCCAGCAGCGCTGGCGGGGGCACGTCGACCCTCCACTTT. This encodes CASSAGGGTSTLHF. The chain carries TRBV6-5 and TRBJ1-6; possibly TRBD1 for D (6 bases). V shed 6 bases and J shed 14 bases, with 20 bases lying between them. CDR1 is MNHEY, CDR2 SVGAGI, per germline. This CDR3 comprises 14 residues.

Concerning this clone itself: Its ends do not fully match the called genes, so a read error is possible. The rearrangement uses TRBV11-2 and TRBJ2-1; TRBD2 aligns across 9 bases. Germline-derived CDR1 and CDR2 are SGHAT and FQNNGV. This CDR3 is 15 amino acids long. The CDR3 bases are TGTGCCAGCAGCTTAGAAGTGGTAGCGGGGGTTCCGGGGGTCTTC. This translates into CASSLEVVAGVPGVF.

J is TRBJ2-2 and V is TRBV7-2, with a weak D call TRBD1 (5 bases). Germline V lookup: CDR1 SGHTA, CDR2 FQGNSA. V lost 6 bases, J lost 4 bases, and 15 bases lay in between. The CDR3 is 15 amino acids. As DNA, the CDR3 is TGTGCCAGCAGTTACAAAGGGGCTGGCACCGGGGAGCTGTTTTTT. Its translation: CASSYKGAGTGELFF.

This clone was counted a single time. The chain links TRBV6-6 to TRBJ2-7; 8 bases match TRBD1. CDR3 length: 14 amino acids. CDR1 is MNHNY, CDR2 SVGAGI, per germline (reference sequence). With 4 bases clipped from V and 8 bases from J, the junction kept 10 bases outside the gene matches. The CDR3 DNA follows: TGTGCCAGCAGTTCTTATGGACAGGGAGAGCAGCAGTACTTC. Residues: CASSSYGQGEQQYF.

This clone occurred once. For the CDR3, the DNA is TGCGCCAGCAGCTTGGAGGGAGGGATGGCTTTCTTT. Translating it yields CASSLEGGMAFF. The chain recombines TRBV5-1 with TRBJ1-1; D remains ambiguous. The CDR3 has 12 residues. The V gene lost 0 bases and the J gene lost 11 bases, with 11 bases spanning the gap. In germline, CDR1 is SGHRS, CDR2 YFSETQ.

The V call is TRBV4-2, the J call TRBJ2-2; a weak D match, TRBD2 (5 bases). V gave up 1 base and J gave up 4 bases, with 7 bases separating them. Germline V gene sequence: CDR1 LGHNA, CDR2 YNFKEQ. CDR3 length: 14 residues. CDR3 coding DNA: TGTGCCAGCAGCCAAGCGAGCGGCACCGGGGAGCTGTTTTTT. Translated, it gives CASSQASGTGELFF.

The chain recombines TRBV5-4 with TRBJ2-1; TRBD2 matches at 14 bases. The V segment lost 0 bases and the J segment 6 bases; nucleotides outside the gene matches: 2. This CDR3 has 16 residues. The V gene's germline CDR1 is SGHNT and CDR2 YYREEE (reference sequence). The CDR3 reads CASSLDGLAGGNEQFF. DNA for the CDR3: TGTGCCAGCAGCTTGGACGGACTAGCGGGGGGCAATGAGCAGTTCTTC.

The V and J genes are TRBV12-3 or TRBV12-4 and TRBJ1-2; TRBD1 agrees at 7 bases. The V segment lost 5 bases and the J segment 7 bases; nucleotides outside the gene matches: 7. This CDR3 is 13 amino acids long. CDR3 protein: CASSLLTGLGYTF. The CDR3 nucleotides read TGTGCCAGCAGTCTACTGACAGGGCTTGGCTACACCTTC.

The V gene is TRBV21-1, the J gene TRBJ2-5; TRBD1 was called by the table and not checked on the DNA. TRBV21-1 counts as a pseudogene. This CDR3 spans 18 amino acids. The CDR3 coding sequence is TGTGCCAGCAGCAAAGCCGAAATGGGGGCCCCCGGAGAGGAGACCCAGTACTTC. Amino acid sequence: CASSKAEMGAPGEETQYF.

The chain carries TRBV27 and TRBJ1-2; D not resolved. The CDR3 has 15 amino acids. Per germline, CDR1 MNHEY and CDR2 SMNVEV (reference sequence). Between the trimmed V and J ends, which lost 5 bases and 4 bases, there was a span of 17 bases. The CDR3 reads CASSPQPGGFYGYTF. The CDR3 bases are TGTGCCAGCAGTCCCCAGCCAGGAGGGTTCTATGGCTACACCTTC.

This sequence joins TRBV2 and TRBJ1-3; 7 bases match TRBD1. The CDR3 is made up of 15 amino acids. The germline CDR1 and CDR2 sequences are SNHLY and FYNNEI. V gave up 5 bases and J gave up 3 bases; unmatched junction bases: 7. The CDR3 protein is CASSLRQGGGNTIYF. CDR3 in DNA: TGTGCCAGCAGTCTACGACAGGGCGGTGGAAACACCATATATTTT.

This clone was recorded only once. The V call is TRBV7-9, the J call TRBJ2-7, with D hard to call. This CDR3 is 12 amino acids long. Germline V CDR1 and CDR2: SEHNR, FQNEAQ (reference sequence). V was cut by 0 bases and J by 4 bases, with 4 bases left in between. CDR3 amino acids: CASSLAAYEQYF. CDR3 in DNA: TGTGCCAGCAGCTTAGCGGCTTACGAGCAGTACTTC.

The J gene is TRBJ1-2, the V gene TRBV29-1; 10 bases match TRBD1. Trimming removed 3 bases from V and 5 bases from J; junction bases left unmatched: 6. CDR3 length: 14 residues. Germline lookup yields CDR1 SQVTM and CDR2 ANQGSEA. In DNA form, the CDR3 reads TGCAGCGTTGACCCGGGACAGGGGATATATGGCTACACCTTC. This translates into CSVDPGQGIYGYTF. The full variable domain, rest sourced from reference TRBV29-1 and TRBJ1-2, is SAVISQKPSRDICQRGTSLTIQCQVDSQVTMMFWYRQQPGQSLTLIATANQGSEATYESGFVIDKFPISRPNLTFSTLTVSNMSPEDSSIYLCSVDPGQGIYGYTFGSGTRLTVV.

The rearrangement joins TRBV10-3 to TRBJ1-2; D is undetermined. CDR1 is ENHRY, CDR2 SYGVKD, per germline. V lost 4 bases, J lost 4 bases, and 10 bases lay in between. The CDR3 spans 13 residues. The CDR3 region has the DNA TGTGCCATCAGTGGGCAGGCGATCTATGGCTACACCTTC. Protein sequence: CAISGQAIYGYTF.

The DNA for the CDR3 is TGCAGTGCTAGAGTACTGGATGGCTACACCTTC. Its protein product is CSARVLDGYTF. V usage is TRBV20-1 and J usage is TRBJ1-2; D uncertain. CDR3 size: 11 residues. Germline values: CDR1 DFQATT, CDR2 SNEGSKA (reference sequence). V was shortened by 1 base and J by 6 bases, with 6 bases between the two germline ends.

This clone was counted once. The chain couples TRBV29-1 to TRBJ1-1; TRBD1 agrees at 7 bases. The CDR3 covers 15 residues. The germline gives CDR1 SQVTM, CDR2 ANQGSEA. V shed 0 bases and J 0 bases; nucleotides not matched to a gene: 4. The CDR3 DNA reads as TGCAGCGTTGAAGATGTGGGACAGATGAACACTGAAGCTTTCTTT. Translation: CSVEDVGQMNTEAFF. Complete variable domain (other parts from reference TRBV29-1 and TRBJ1-1): SAVISQKPSRDICQRGTSLTIQCQVDSQVTMMFWYRQQPGQSLTLIATANQGSEATYESGFVIDKFPISRPNLTFSTLTVSNMSPEDSSIYLCSVEDVGQMNTEAFFGQGTRLTVV.

This rearrangement joins TRBV6-6 to TRBJ2-7; 7 positions agree with TRBD1. The length of the CDR3 is 13 residues. Germline V gives CDR1 MNHNY, CDR2 SVGAGI (reference sequence). V shed 2 bases and J 5 bases; nucleotides not matched to a gene: 3. As DNA, the CDR3 is TGTGCCAGCAGTTACCTTGACAGGGACGAGCAGTACTTC. This gives the protein CASSYLDRDEQYF.

The rearrangement links TRBV6-5 to TRBJ1-1; the D gene is possibly TRBD1 (5 bases). V gave up 6 bases and J gave up 1 base, with 15 bases separating them. CDR1 MNHEY and CDR2 SVGAGI come from the germline V gene. The CDR3 has 15 amino acids. For the CDR3, the DNA is TGTGCCAGCAGGGGATCTTACGGGGGGAACACTGAAGCTTTCTTT. This gives the protein CASRGSYGGNTEAFF.

The chain links TRBV2 to TRBJ1-2; 10 nucleotides align to TRBD1. The CDR3 is 12 amino acids. V was pared by 10 bases and J by 5 bases, with 4 bases of the junction left unmatched. Germline V gene lookup returns CDR1 SNHLY and CDR2 FYNNEI. The CDR3 DNA reads as TGTGCCACCGGACAGGGGGATTATGGCTACACCTTC. This sequence encodes CATGQGDYGYTF.

V gene TRBV6-5 combines with J gene TRBJ1-2; 8 bases are shared with TRBD1. J gave up 4 bases and V 3 bases, and 4 bases lay outside the gene matches. The CDR3 loop spans 14 amino acids. In germline, CDR1 is MNHEY, CDR2 SVGAGI. The CDR3 region has the DNA TGTGCCAGCAGTTATTCCGACAGGGGCTATGGCTACACCTTC. Protein: CASSYSDRGYGYTF.

This clone appeared once. This chain uses TRBV6-2 or TRBV6-3 with TRBJ1-5; TRBD1 aligns across 8 bases. CDR1 MNHEY and CDR2 SVGEGT come from the germline V gene. This CDR3 contains 15 residues. J lost 5 bases, V lost 4 bases, and 7 bases had no gene match. The CDR3, as DNA: TGTGCCAGCAGTTTTTTGGACAGGGAGCATCAGCCCCAGCATTTT. Amino acid sequence: CASSFLDREHQPQHF.

J is TRBJ2-3 and V is TRBV19; weak D call: TRBD2 (6 bases). There are 15 residues in the CDR3. Looked up from germline, CDR1 is LNHDA and CDR2 is SQIVND (reference sequence). Trimming took off 6 bases at V and 3 bases at J, with 16 bases between the two ends. The CDR3 DNA follows: TGTGCCAGTAGGACTAGTAGGGGTGAAACAGATACGCAGTATTTT. The encoded protein is CASRTSRGETDTQYF.

This clone was seen just once. The rearrangement joins TRBV10-2 to TRBJ1-3, with a tentative D call TRBD1 (5 bases). Germline V gives CDR1 WSHSY, CDR2 SAAADI. The germline V and J ends were trimmed by 6 bases and 0 bases, with 15 bases remaining between them. The CDR3 length is 16 residues. This CDR3 is CASRRLPGISGNTIYF. CDR3 in DNA: TGCGCCAGCAGAAGACTTCCAGGGATCTCTGGAAACACCATATATTTT.

The chain combines TRBV5-1 with TRBJ2-3; 11 positions match TRBD2. CDR1 is SGHRS, CDR2 YFSETQ, per germline. Trimming took 1 base from V and 5 from J; bases not matched to a gene: 9. This CDR3 comprises 17 residues. CDR3 DNA: TGCGCCAGCAGCTTGCAAGAAATAGCGGGGGGGAAAGATACGCAGTATTTT. Protein product: CASSLQEIAGGKDTQYF. Based on the CDR3 plus reference TRBV5-1 and TRBJ2-3, the full variable domain is KAGVTQTPRYLIKTRGQQVTLSCSPISGHRSVSWYQQTPGQGLQFLFEYFSETQRNKGNFPGRFSGRQFSNSRSEMNVSTLELGDSALYLCASSLQEIAGGKDTQYFGPGTRLTVL.

The chain has TRBV4-1 and TRBJ2-2; 10 bases align to TRBD2. Germline values: CDR1 MGHRA, CDR2 YSYEKL. V lost 4 bases to trimming and J lost 5 bases; unmatched junction nucleotides: 4. This CDR3 comprises 15 residues. The DNA of the CDR3 is TGCGCCAGCAGCCTTTTGGGACTAGCGACCGGGGAGCTGTTTTTT. Protein sequence: CASSLLGLATGELFF.

This chain connects TRBV5-6 to TRBJ2-2; D call uncertain. CDR1 is SGHDT, CDR2 YYEEEE, per germline. The V end lost 1 base, the J end lost 7 bases, and 2 bases lay between the germline ends. This CDR3 spans 11 amino acids. In nucleotides, the CDR3 is TGTGCCAGCAGCTTGCTCGGGGAGCTGTTTTTT. This sequence encodes CASSLLGELFF.

This sequence joins TRBV18 and TRBJ1-1; the match to TRBD1 covers 9 bases. The germline CDR1 and CDR2 sequences are KGHSH and LQKENI. The CDR3 loop spans 16 amino acids. Trimming cost V 0 bases and J 5 bases; bases outside gene matches: 7. This CDR3 is CASSPPRGQGATEAFF. The CDR3 DNA reads TGTGCCAGCTCACCACCCCGGGGACAGGGAGCGACTGAAGCTTTCTTT.